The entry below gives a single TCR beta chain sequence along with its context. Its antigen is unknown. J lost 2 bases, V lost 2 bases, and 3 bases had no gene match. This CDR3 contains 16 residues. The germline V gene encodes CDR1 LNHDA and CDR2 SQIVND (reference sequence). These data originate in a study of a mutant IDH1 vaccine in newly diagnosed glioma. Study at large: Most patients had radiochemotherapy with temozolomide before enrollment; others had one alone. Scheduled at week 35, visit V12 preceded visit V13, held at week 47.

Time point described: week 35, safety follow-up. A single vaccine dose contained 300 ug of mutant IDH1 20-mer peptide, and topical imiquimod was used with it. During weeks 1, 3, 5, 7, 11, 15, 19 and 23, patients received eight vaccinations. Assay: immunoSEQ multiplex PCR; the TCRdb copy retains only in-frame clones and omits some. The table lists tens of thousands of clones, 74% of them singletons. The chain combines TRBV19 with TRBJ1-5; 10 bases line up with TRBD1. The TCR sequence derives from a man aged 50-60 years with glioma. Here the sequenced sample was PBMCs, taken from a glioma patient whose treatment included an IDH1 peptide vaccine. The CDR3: CASSIYGTGGNQPQHF. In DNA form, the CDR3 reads TGTGCCAGTAGTATATACGGGACAGGGGGCAATCAGCCCCAGCATTTT.